The next 24 T cell receptor beta chains were all read from a single sample in a study of blood T cell repertoires in COVID-19. Clones were read by immunoSEQ multiplex PCR, and TCRdb kept only the in-frame ones, dropping some. In the table there are fewer than 200,000 clones, 75% to 90% of which are singletons. The specimen was peripheral blood. All receptors derive from a human donor with acute or convalescent COVID-19. The donor label of this sample is uncertain.

The chain is built from TRBV18 and TRBJ2-4, with a weak D call TRBD1 (9 bases). Germline CDR1 is KGHSH and CDR2 is LQKENI. Trimming removed 5 bases at V and 6 bases at J, with 29 bases between. This CDR3 has 19 amino acids. The CDR3 spells CASSALQGASREGRNIQYF. The CDR3 DNA sequence: TGTGCCAGCTCAGCCCTACAGGGGGCATCTCGGGAGGGACGAAACATTCAGTACTTC.

The rearrangement links TRBV5-1 to TRBJ1-2; D is possibly TRBD1 (5 bases). Germline V gene sequence: CDR1 SGHRS, CDR2 YFSETQ. The V and J ends lost 0 bases and 0 bases respectively, with 15 bases between them. The CDR3 loop spans 17 amino acids. CDR3 DNA: TGCGCCAGCAGCTTGGTGGCAGGGCGTGATTCTAACTATGGCTACACCTTC. Its protein is CASSLVAGRDSNYGYTF.

This sequence joins TRBV4-3 and TRBJ2-7; possible D gene TRBD2, 7 bases. V was cut by 3 bases and J by 5 bases, with 11 bases left in between. The CDR3 runs to 13 residues. Germline V gene data show CDR1 as LGHNA and CDR2 as YSLEER. Here the CDR3 reads CASSHAGAHEQYF. The CDR3 region has the DNA TGCGCCAGCAGCCACGCGGGGGCCCACGAGCAGTACTTC.

The rearrangement links TRBV10-2 to TRBJ2-2; D is unresolved. The CDR3 totals 14 residues. Trimming pared 8 bases from V and 6 bases from J, leaving 16 bases between. In germline, CDR1 is WSHSY, CDR2 SAAADI. CDR3 region: CASGTLRHPGELFF. The CDR3 DNA sequence: TGCGCCAGCGGAACCCTGCGGCACCCCGGGGAGCTGTTTTTT.

This chain uses TRBV28 with TRBJ1-1; D not certain. This CDR3 comprises 11 residues. Trimming took 6 bases from V and 11 from J, leaving 13 bases between them. Germline-derived CDR1 and CDR2 are MDHEN and SYDVKM. The CDR3 DNA follows: TGTGCCAGCAGGTCGACAACGGGGGCTTTCTTT. Translation: CASRSTTGAFF.

V gene TRBV7-9 combines with J gene TRBJ1-5, with 8 bases that match TRBD1. The CDR3 has 15 residues. The V segment lost 3 bases and the J segment 1 base; nucleotides outside the gene matches: 2. Per the germline V gene, CDR1 is SEHNR and CDR2 is FQNEAQ (reference sequence). The CDR3 here is CASSFQGASNQPQHF. In DNA form, the CDR3 reads TGTGCCAGCAGCTTTCAGGGGGCAAGCAATCAGCCCCAGCATTTT.

This chain uses TRBV19 with TRBJ1-1; no clear D. The V end lost 4 bases, the J end lost 1 base, and 7 bases lay between the germline ends. This CDR3 is 13 amino acids long. Germline V gene data show CDR1 as LNHDA and CDR2 as SQIVND (reference sequence). The CDR3 DNA reads TGTGCCAGTAGTACACAGAGGAACACTGAAGCTTTCTTT. It translates to CASSTQRNTEAFF.

The genes are TRBV30 and TRBJ1-2, with 10 bases aligning to TRBD1. This CDR3 has 13 residues. The J segment lost 5 bases and the V segment lost 5 bases, leaving 5 bases of the junction unmatched. Germline CDR1 is GTSNPN and CDR2 is SVGIG (reference sequence). CDR3 sequence: CAWDGQGVYGYTF. The CDR3 DNA reads as TGTGCCTGGGATGGACAGGGGGTTTATGGCTACACCTTC.

This chain joins TRBV27 and TRBJ2-7; the D is unclear. Germline assignment: CDR1 MNHEY and CDR2 SMNVEV (reference sequence). V lost 4 bases and J lost 3, with 4 bases in between. The CDR3 contains 11 residues. CDR3 DNA sequence: TGTGCCAGCAGTTCCCACTACGAGCAGTACTTC. This encodes CASSSHYEQYF.

The V gene is TRBV5-6, the J gene TRBJ2-3; 12 positions agree with TRBD2. This CDR3 spans 15 amino acids. Germline-derived CDR1 and CDR2 are SGHDT and YYEEEE. V shed 0 bases and J 4 bases; nucleotides not matched to a gene: 0. CDR3 sequence: CASSLGTSGADTQYF. For the CDR3, the DNA is TGTGCCAGCAGCTTGGGGACTAGCGGGGCAGATACGCAGTATTTT.

This clone came up once. The chain uses TRBV7-9 and TRBJ1-2; unclear D gene. CDR1 SEHNR and CDR2 FQNEAQ come from the germline V gene (reference sequence). The ends were cut back, 2 bases at V and 5 bases at J, with 12 bases in the middle. This CDR3 contains 14 residues. CDR3 sequence (DNA): TGTGCCAGCAGCTTATCGGGAAGGGATTATGGCTACACCTTC. As protein: CASSLSGRDYGYTF.

CDR3 in amino acids: CASSLAGLEAHEQYF. In DNA, the CDR3 is TGTGCCAGCAGCTTAGCAGGACTAGAGGCCCACGAGCAGTACTTC. This rearrangement joins TRBV7-8 to TRBJ2-7, with 7 bases matching TRBD2. This CDR3 spans 15 amino acids. The germline CDR1 and CDR2 sequences are SGHVS and FQNEAQ. V lost 0 bases and J lost 5; bases outside the gene matches: 7.

This chain links TRBV6-5 with TRBJ1-1; perhaps TRBD1 as D (6 bases). V was trimmed by 6 bases and J by 6 bases, leaving 14 bases between them. Germline V gives CDR1 MNHEY, CDR2 SVGAGI. CDR3 length equals 13 residues. CDR3 loop: CASSIQGRPEAFF. The CDR3 bases are TGTGCCAGCAGCATACAGGGTAGGCCTGAAGCTTTCTTT.

V usage is TRBV27 and J usage is TRBJ2-2; 9 bases align to TRBD2. The CDR3 runs to 17 residues. Germline V gene lookup returns CDR1 MNHEY and CDR2 SMNVEV (reference sequence). V dropped 4 bases and J dropped 4; count of bases not matched to a gene: 10. This CDR3 is CASSSPRGGWGTGELFF. CDR3 bases: TGTGCCAGCAGTTCCCCGCGGGGGGGATGGGGCACCGGGGAGCTGTTTTTT.

The chain carries TRBV11-2 and TRBJ2-1, with D uncertain. Between the trimmed V and J ends, which lost 5 bases and 6 bases, there was a span of 5 bases. This CDR3 spans 11 amino acids. Germline V gives CDR1 SGHAT, CDR2 FQNNGV. The DNA of the CDR3 is TGTGCCAGCAGCCCATTCAATGAGCAGTTCTTC. Protein: CASSPFNEQFF.

There are many counts of this clone. This chain uses TRBV2 with TRBJ1-2, with TRBD1 matching 9 bases. Trimming took 7 bases from V and 8 from J; bases not matched to a gene: 8. Germline CDR1 is SNHLY and CDR2 is FYNNEI. The CDR3 is 13 residues long. CDR3: CASMVPGQGGYTF. The CDR3 DNA is TGTGCCAGCATGGTACCGGGACAGGGAGGCTACACCTTC.

In regard to this clone: The junction does not match germline at one end; this may be a read error. The chain combines TRBV10-3 with TRBJ1-5; 9 nucleotides line up with TRBD1. CDR1 and CDR2 (germline): ENHRY, SYGVKD. The CDR3 consists of 15 residues. The CDR3 nucleotides are TGTGCCATCAGTCCGGACAGGGGAAGCAGTCAGCCCCAGCATTTT. Translated, it gives CAISPDRGSSQPQHF.

The chain uses TRBV19 and TRBJ1-2; TRBD1 agrees at 8 bases. Germline CDR1 reads LNHDA; CDR2 reads SQIVND (reference sequence). With V trimmed by 7 bases and J by 4 bases, 8 bases remained unmatched. This CDR3 is built from 14 residues. The CDR3 is CASNSRDRPYGYTF. CDR3 sequence (DNA): TGTGCCAGTAACAGCAGGGACAGGCCCTATGGCTACACCTTC.

V usage is TRBV2 and J usage is TRBJ1-6; 9 positions agree with TRBD1. Germline V gives CDR1 SNHLY, CDR2 FYNNEI. The length of the CDR3 is 15 residues. V lost 7 bases to trimming and J lost 7 bases; unmatched junction nucleotides: 8. The CDR3 is CASTPGGTGNSPLHF. Written as DNA, the CDR3 is TGTGCCAGCACCCCCGGAGGGACAGGGAATTCACCCCTCCACTTT.

This clone was found a few times. This chain links TRBV14 with TRBJ2-6; D is unresolved. In germline, CDR1 is SGHDN, CDR2 FVKESK. V lost 0 bases and J 7 bases, leaving 10 bases between the germline ends. The CDR3 covers 15 residues. CDR3 residues: CASSQDRPLANVLTF. The CDR3, as DNA: TGTGCCAGCAGCCAAGACAGGCCTCTCGCCAACGTCCTGACTTTC.

This chain uses TRBV6-5 with TRBJ2-3; D may be TRBD2 (5 bases). With 1 base removed from V and 7 bases from J, the gap between germline ends came to 18 bases. The CDR3 totals 16 residues. Looked up from germline, CDR1 is MNHEY and CDR2 is SVGAGI. As DNA, the CDR3 is TGTGCCAGCAGTTACTTGGCCGGGGTGGAAGCCCATACGCAGTATTTT. This codes for CASSYLAGVEAHTQYF.

This clone was counted a single time. The J gene is TRBJ2-3, the V gene TRBV5-8; no clear D. The CDR3 totals 12 residues. Trimming took 6 bases from V and 5 from J, leaving 10 bases between them. Germline V lookup: CDR1 SGHTS, CDR2 YDEGEE. DNA for the CDR3: TGTGCCAGCATCCCCTACGAAGATACGCAGTATTTT. Encoded protein: CASIPYEDTQYF.

The genes are TRBV28 and TRBJ1-2; D might be TRBD1 (5 bases). CDR3 length equals 14 residues. V lost 2 bases to trimming and J lost 6 bases, with 13 bases between them. CDR1 and CDR2 (germline): MDHEN, SYDVKM. This CDR3 is CASSLTGFSNGYTF. DNA for the CDR3: TGTGCCAGCAGTTTAACAGGATTCTCTAATGGCTACACCTTC.

This chain joins TRBV3-1 (or the pseudogene TRBV3-2) and TRBJ2-2; 9 bases match TRBD1. Germline CDR1 LGHDT, CDR2 YNNKEL (reference sequence). The CDR3 is 16 residues long. Losses at the gene ends were 5 bases for V and 2 bases for J; bases not matched to a gene: 6. The CDR3, as DNA: TGTGCCAGCAGCAACGACAGGGGGATAAACACCGGGGAGCTGTTTTTT. Translating it yields CASSNDRGINTGELFF.